One and the same sample provided the 14 T cell receptor beta chains below, sequenced in a study of T cell repertoires in cytomegalovirus infection (dated by TCRdb to about 2019). The treatment or condition label for this specimen denotes: in vitro stimulation with specific CMV peptide epitopes to enrich CMV-specific T cells. For these receptors, no antigen is known. The instrument was an Illumina HiSeq 1500. In TCRdb, the public reads were trimmed at Q25 with fastp and aligned with MiXCR, with productive beta chains retained. Every CDR3 protein is listed once, alongside the most common genes and DNA of its rows. For this sample the table gives fewer than 900,000 distinct CDR3 sequences, of which almost 30% were detected only once. Clones ranked in the top ten supply 10% to 15% of the sample. The sequences come from cultured CD8+ T cells from PBMCs, collected from culture after CMV antigen stimulation. The receptors stem from a human donor in good health (CMV status not recorded). Some clones in this sample may be carry-over from other donors' samples.

With respect to this clonotype: Compared with germline, one end of the junction differs, possibly owing to a read error. The genes are TRBV10-3 and TRBJ1-5; D might be TRBD1 (5 bases). CDR3 length equals 13 residues. CDR1 is ENHRY, CDR2 SYGVKD, per germline. CDR3 region: CAISGTGNQSQHF. In DNA form, the CDR3 reads TGTGCCATCAGCGGGACGGGGAATCAGTCCCAGCATTTT.

For this clonotype: This clone may be a read error of a much larger clone one base away. The chain recombines TRBV7-2 with TRBJ2-3, with 7 bases fitting TRBD1. Germline V lookup: CDR1 SGHTA, CDR2 FQGNSA. This CDR3 is built from 15 residues. The CDR3 here is CASSLARDRDYTRYF. The CDR3 DNA follows: TGTGCCAGCAGCTTAGCGCGAGACAGGGATTATACGCGGTATTTT.

Only a few counts were recorded for this clonotype. This chain joins TRBV6-1 and TRBJ2-1, with D possibly being TRBD2 (6 bases). This CDR3 contains 13 residues. Trimming cost V 6 bases and J 7 bases, with 13 bases left between them. CDR1 is MNHNS, CDR2 SASEGT, per germline. Here the CDR3 DNA reads TGTGCCAGCAGCGGGACTCTTACTAATGAGCAGTTCTTC. Amino acids: CASSGTLTNEQFF.

The rearrangement uses TRBV19 and TRBJ2-7, with TRBD1 as a possible D gene (5 bases). Trimming shortened V by 0 bases and J by 3 bases, and 12 bases separated the two germline ends. The CDR3 is made up of 15 amino acids. In germline, CDR1 is LNHDA, CDR2 SQIVND (reference sequence). Here the CDR3 reads CASSIDWTIYYEQYF. DNA of the CDR3: TGTGCCAGTAGTATAGATTGGACAATTTACTACGAGCAGTACTTC.

This clonotype was picked up a small number of times. CDR3 DNA: TGTGCCAGCAGTCTAAACAGGGGGGAAGGCTACACCTTC. It translates to CASSLNRGEGYTF. V is TRBV6-5 and J is TRBJ1-2; 8 bases line up with TRBD1. V lost 5 bases and J lost 8; bases outside the gene matches: 7. The CDR3 sequence is 13 residues long. The germline V gene has CDR1 MNHEY and CDR2 SVGAGI.

As for this clonotype: This clone may be a read error of a much larger clone one base away. J is TRBJ1-5 and V is TRBV7-2; unclear D gene. The CDR3 consists of 15 residues. Trimming pared 6 bases from V and 4 bases from J, leaving 16 bases between. Germline V gene lookup returns CDR1 SGHTA and CDR2 FQGNSA. CDR3 bases: TGTGCCAGCAGTTATTCCGAGACGCCAAATCAGCCCCAGCATTTT. Translation gives CASSYSETPNQPQHF.

The V gene is TRBV4-1, the J gene TRBJ1-1; D call uncertain. The CDR3 loop spans 14 amino acids. Trimming cost V 0 bases and J 0 bases, with 5 bases left between them. The germline V gene encodes CDR1 MGHRA and CDR2 YSYEKL. The CDR3 loop is CASSQDAVNTEAFF. The CDR3 nucleotides are TGCGCCAGCAGCCAAGACGCGGTGAACACTGAAGCTTTCTTT.

The V gene is TRBV7-9, the J gene TRBJ2-1, with 8 bases aligning to TRBD1. CDR1 SEHNR and CDR2 FQNEAQ come from the germline V gene (reference sequence). V dropped 8 bases and J dropped 1; count of bases not matched to a gene: 7. The CDR3 length is 15 residues. The DNA of the CDR3 is TGTGCCAGCGGGAGGACAGGGTATTCCTACAATGAGCAGTTCTTC. Residues: CASGRTGYSYNEQFF.

This clonotype was seen many times. This chain uses TRBV7-3 with TRBJ1-2; 8 nucleotides match TRBD1. The CDR3 totals 14 residues. Germline values: CDR1 SGHTA, CDR2 FQGTGA. V was pared by 5 bases and J by 5 bases, with 7 bases of the junction left unmatched. CDR3: CASSATGGDYGYTF. The DNA of the CDR3 is TGTGCCAGCAGCGCCACAGGGGGTGATTATGGCTACACCTTC. Based on the CDR3 plus reference TRBV7-3 and TRBJ1-2, the full variable domain is GAGVSQTPSNKVTEKGKYVELRCDPISGHTALYWYRQSLGQGPEFLIYFQGTGAADDSGLPNDRFFAVRPEGSVSTLKIQRTERGDSAVYLCASSATGGDYGYTFGSGTRLTVV.

The chain has TRBV11-1 and TRBJ2-7; D assignment may be TRBD1 or TRBD2 (5 bases each). Per germline, CDR1 SGHAT and CDR2 FQDESV (reference sequence). The CDR3 runs 18 residues. Trimming shortened V by 6 bases and J by 2 bases, and 26 bases separated the two germline ends. The CDR3 is CASRSERGVLTNPYEQYF. The CDR3 nucleotides read TGTGCCAGCAGAAGTGAGAGGGGAGTACTGACGAACCCCTACGAGCAGTACTTC.

J is TRBJ2-1 and V is TRBV9, with D perhaps given as TRBD1 or TRBD2 (6 bases each). The length of the CDR3 is 15 residues. V was shortened by 0 bases and J by 4 bases, with 11 bases between the two germline ends. CDR1 SGDLS and CDR2 YYNGEE come from the germline V gene. The CDR3 protein is CASSVVGGLYNEQFF. The DNA for the CDR3 is TGTGCCAGCAGCGTAGTTGGGGGGCTTTACAATGAGCAGTTCTTC.

In regard to this clonotype: The junction does not match germline at one end; this may be a read error. The genes are TRBV10-3 and TRBJ1-1; 12 bases line up with TRBD1. This CDR3 is 15 amino acids long. Germline V CDR1 and CDR2: ENHRY, SYGVKD. The CDR3 here is CAITEGGTGGSEASF. As DNA, the CDR3 is TGTGCCATCACCGAGGGTGGGACAGGGGGCTCTGAAGCTTCCTTT.

This clonotype has a handful of counts. This chain joins TRBV20-1 and TRBJ2-3; 13 bases align to TRBD2. The CDR3 has 18 amino acids. V shed 6 bases and J 2 bases; nucleotides not matched to a gene: 14. CDR1 and CDR2 (germline): DFQATT, SNEGSKA (reference sequence). The DNA for the CDR3 is TGCAGTGCACCGGGACTAGCGGGGATCTCCTTTCCCACAGATACGCAGTATTTT. This sequence encodes CSAPGLAGISFPTDTQYF.

The chain is built from TRBV7-9 and TRBJ1-1, with D tentatively TRBD1 (6 bases). From germline, CDR1 is SEHNR and CDR2 FQNEAQ (reference sequence). This CDR3 spans 15 amino acids. V gave up 5 bases and J gave up 0 bases, with 13 bases separating them. The CDR3 sequence: CASSPKGHLNTEAFF. CDR3 coding DNA: TGTGCCAGCAGCCCCAAGGGACATCTGAACACTGAAGCTTTCTTT.